This T cell receptor beta chain appears in the sequencing data of a study of shared clonotypes between healthy human individuals. Turning to the study itself: The donor group consisted of two women and three men, aged 18 to 49.

This clone occurred a few times. Its specificity is unknown. Replicate PCRs from sorted subsets contained around 200 ng DNA, which is roughly 30,000 T cell genomes. Profiled with immunoSEQ multiplex PCR; TCRdb holds only in-frame clones, not every one. Here the sample spans about 1,800,000 clones, approximately 94% being singletons. V lost 4 bases, J lost 4 bases, and 10 bases lay in between. The CDR3 length is 13 residues. In germline, CDR1 is SNHLY, CDR2 FYNNEI. Naive CD8 cells comprised CD45RO-negative, CCR7-positively selected cells, excluding terminally differentiated effector memory CD45RA+ cells. Study conclusions and caveats: Between a few donors, naive CD4 clonotypes were shared at a level of around 4.8%. Generation probabilities of non-shared clonotypes were lower (relative to those shared by all four donors).

The sequencing sample was made of naive CD8+ T cells sorted from blood. The rearrangement uses TRBV2 and TRBJ1-2; D remains ambiguous. The receptor's source is a man aged 18-30 years in good health. DNA for the CDR3: TGTGCCAGCAGTGGGCTGACCCTCTATGGCTACACCTTC. This sequence encodes CASSGLTLYGYTF.